This T cell receptor beta chain was sequenced for a study of T cell responses to AZD1222 COVID-19 vaccine. Study findings and constraints: Repertoires in all cases were sampled only once the peak T cell response had passed.

The CDR3 extends over 15 amino acids. V lost 0 bases and J lost 4, with 11 bases in between. Germline V gene data show CDR1 as LNHNV and CDR2 as YYDKDF (reference sequence). TCRdb's table, derived via immunoSEQ multiplex PCR, lists solely in-frame clones and lacks some. The sample holds 150,000 to 180,000 clones; around 89% are singletons and the top ten take less than 3.5%. About this clone: No antigen is known for it.

This rearrangement joins TRBV15 to TRBJ2-3; D gene ambiguous. Sample: peripheral blood, taken on day 0 of AZD1222 vaccination. The clonotype comes from an adult in good health. The CDR3 DNA is TGTGCCACCAGCAGAGATCCGCTCACGGCAGATACGCAGTATTTT. This encodes CATSRDPLTADTQYF.